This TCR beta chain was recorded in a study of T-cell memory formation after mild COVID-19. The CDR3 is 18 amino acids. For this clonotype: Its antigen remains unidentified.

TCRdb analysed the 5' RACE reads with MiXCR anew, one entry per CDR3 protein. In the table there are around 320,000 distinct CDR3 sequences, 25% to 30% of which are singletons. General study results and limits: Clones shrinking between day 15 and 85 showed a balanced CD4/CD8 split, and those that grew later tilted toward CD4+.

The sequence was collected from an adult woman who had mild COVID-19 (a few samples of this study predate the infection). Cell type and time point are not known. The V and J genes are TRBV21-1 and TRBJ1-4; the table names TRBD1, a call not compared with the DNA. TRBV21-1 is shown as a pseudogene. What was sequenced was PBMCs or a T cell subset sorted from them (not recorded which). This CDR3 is CASNVLPGSPATNEKLFF. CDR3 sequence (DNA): TGTGCCAGCAATGTATTGCCGGGATCCCCTGCAACTAATGAAAAACTGTTTTTT.